This is a list of T cell receptor beta chains from one sample in a study of shared clonotypes between healthy human individuals. Using immunoSEQ multiplex PCR, the repertoire was profiled, and TCRdb retains in-frame clones only, with some absent. The data contain 170,000 or so clones, around 63% of them singletons. The sequenced sample consisted of memory CD4+ T cells sorted from blood. The source of these receptors is a young man in good health. Both conserved end residues are part of each CDR3. Fields, in order: D gene, J gene, clone size, V gene, CDR3 protein, CDR3 DNA. A D gene is named only where the DNA matches it firmly. Rows give clone size only sometimes, using once, few, many, or a class for an expanded clone.

D: -
J: TRBJ1-1
size: few
V: TRBV9
CDR3: CASSPRVEMNTEAFF
DNA: TGTGCCAGCAGCCCGAGGGTCGAGATGAACACTGAAGCTTTCTTT

D: -
J: TRBJ2-5
size: few
V: TRBV20-1
CDR3: CSASSETQYF
DNA: TGCAGTGCTAGTTCAGAGACCCAGTACTTC

D: -
J: TRBJ2-7
size: -
V: TRBV2
CDR3: CASSEAKAPYEQYF
DNA: TGTGCCAGTTCAGAGGCAAAGGCCCCCTACGAGCAGTACTTC

D: -
J: TRBJ2-3
size: -
V: TRBV5-1
CDR3: CASRREYYTDTQYF
DNA: TGCGCCAGCAGGAGGGAGTACTACACAGATACGCAGTATTTT

D: -
J: TRBJ2-1
size: -
V: TRBV6-1
CDR3: CASSVQDPSYNEQFF
DNA: TGTGCCAGCAGTGTGCAGGATCCCTCCTACAATGAGCAGTTCTTC

D: -
J: TRBJ2-7
size: -
V: TRBV6-1
CDR3: CASMGNRDDTHF
DNA: TGTGCCAGCATGGGGAACCGGGACGATACCCACTTC

D: -
J: TRBJ2-1
size: -
V: TRBV18
CDR3: CASHLGSSYNEQFF
DNA: TGTGCCAGCCACCTGGGCAGCTCCTACAATGAGCAGTTCTTC

D: -
J: TRBJ2-7
size: -
V: TRBV6-1
CDR3: CASSNPGTANYEQYF
DNA: TGTGCCAGCTCCAACCCGGGGACGGCCAACTACGAGCAGTACTTC

D: TRBD2
J: TRBJ2-7
size: -
V: TRBV27
CDR3: CASSSGLAGGRSSYEQYF
DNA: TGTGCCAGCAGTTCGGGACTAGCGGGAGGGCGGAGCTCCTACGAGCAGTACTTC

D: -
J: TRBJ2-7
size: -
V: TRBV7-2
CDR3: CASSLSSYEQYF
DNA: TGTGCCAGCAGCTTGAGCTCCTACGAGCAGTACTTC

D: -
J: TRBJ2-7
size: few
V: TRBV23-1
CDR3: CASSQTYRSYEQYF
DNA: TGCGCCAGCAGTCAAACCTACAGGTCCTACGAGCAGTACTTC

D: TRBD2
J: TRBJ2-1
size: -
V: TRBV25-1
CDR3: CASSERIAGEMVEFF
DNA: TGTGCCAGCAGTGAAAGAATAGCGGGAGAAATGGTCGAGTTCTTC

D: TRBD2
J: TRBJ2-5
size: once
V: TRBV7-9
CDR3: CASSSSGGEETQYF
DNA: TGTGCCAGCAGCTCTAGCGGGGGGGAAGAGACCCAGTACTTC

D: -
J: TRBJ2-6
size: once
V: TRBV5-4
CDR3: CASSAGDTSGANVLTF
DNA: TGTGCCAGCAGCGCAGGGGACACCTCTGGGGCCAACGTCCTGACTTTC

D: TRBD1
J: TRBJ1-3
size: -
V: TRBV5-1
CDR3: CASSPQGVTGNTIYF
DNA: TGCGCCAGCAGCCCCCAGGGGGTTACTGGAAACACCATATATTTT

D: TRBD2
J: TRBJ2-2
size: -
V: TRBV5-4
CDR3: CASTLRGTGELFF
DNA: TGTGCCAGCACCCTGCGGGGGACCGGGGAGCTGTTTTTT

D: -
J: TRBJ1-3
size: few
V: TRBV4-1
CDR3: CASSQDHFAASGNTIYF
DNA: TGCGCCAGCAGCCAAGATCATTTTGCGGCCTCTGGAAACACCATATATTTT

D: -
J: TRBJ2-3
size: -
V: TRBV5-1
CDR3: CASSSGRVSAGDTQYF
DNA: TGCGCCAGCAGCTCCGGGCGGGTTTCGGCGGGGGATACGCAGTATTTT

D: -
J: TRBJ2-2
size: -
V: TRBV5-4
CDR3: CASSLGRQDTGELFF
DNA: TGTGCCAGCAGCTTAGGGCGGCAGGACACCGGGGAGCTGTTTTTT

D: -
J: TRBJ1-1
size: few
V: TRBV6-5
CDR3: CASSYTIGNTEAFF
DNA: TGTGCCAGCAGTTACACTATAGGTAACACTGAAGCTTTCTTT

D: -
J: TRBJ1-4
size: -
V: TRBV30
CDR3: CAWARIGTNEKLFF
DNA: TGTGCCTGGGCTCGCATCGGTACTAATGAAAAACTGTTTTTT

D: -
J: TRBJ2-3
size: -
V: TRBV28
CDR3: CASTKGLDTQYF
DNA: TGTGCCAGCACCAAGGGTCTCGATACGCAGTATTTT

D: -
J: TRBJ2-3
size: -
V: TRBV2
CDR3: CAALALSDTQYF
DNA: TGTGCCGCTCTGGCTCTCTCAGATACGCAGTATTTT

D: -
J: TRBJ2-7
size: -
V: TRBV7-2
CDR3: CASSPGYEQYF
DNA: TGTGCCAGCAGCCCAGGCTACGAGCAGTACTTC

D: TRBD2
J: TRBJ2-7
size: -
V: TRBV19
CDR3: CASTGTSGEGEQYF
DNA: TGTGCCAGTACTGGGACTAGCGGGGAAGGAGAGCAGTACTTC

D: -
J: TRBJ2-7
size: few
V: TRBV5-1
CDR3: CASSSPSGSSEQYF
DNA: TGCGCCAGCAGCTCGCCTAGTGGGAGCAGCGAGCAGTACTTC

D: -
J: TRBJ1-1
size: -
V: TRBV15
CDR3: CATRPQTNTEAFF
DNA: TGTGCCACCCGACCTCAGACGAACACTGAAGCTTTCTTT

D: TRBD2
J: TRBJ2-2
size: few
V: TRBV6-5
CDR3: CASSYLTSGRPGELFF
DNA: TGTGCCAGCAGTTATTTAACTAGCGGGAGACCCGGGGAGCTGTTTTTT

D: -
J: TRBJ2-2
size: -
V: TRBV6-1
CDR3: CASKQGGYTGELFF
DNA: TGTGCCAGCAAACAGGGAGGGTACACCGGGGAGCTGTTTTTT

D: -
J: TRBJ2-1
size: -
V: TRBV19
CDR3: CASSGYGSSYNEQFF
DNA: TGTGCCAGTAGTGGCTACGGTAGCTCCTACAATGAGCAGTTCTTC

D: -
J: TRBJ1-1
size: -
V: TRBV11-2
CDR3: CASSRDIGNTEAFF
DNA: TGTGCCAGCAGCCGTGACATCGGAAACACTGAAGCTTTCTTT

D: -
J: TRBJ1-2
size: once
V: TRBV5-1
CDR3: CASSPDGGIYGYTF
DNA: TGCGCCAGCAGCCCGGATGGGGGTATCTATGGCTACACCTTC

D: TRBD2
J: TRBJ2-7
size: few
V: TRBV28
CDR3: CASRLAGAGNEQYF
DNA: TGTGCCAGCAGGCTAGCGGGAGCAGGGAACGAGCAGTACTTC

D: -
J: TRBJ2-1
size: -
V: TRBV18
CDR3: CASSPGEIFYNEQFF
DNA: TGTGCCAGCTCACCAGGAGAAATCTTCTACAATGAGCAGTTCTTC

D: -
J: TRBJ1-5
size: -
V: TRBV2
CDR3: CASSEAEDQPQHF
DNA: TGTGCCAGCAGTGAAGCAGAGGATCAGCCCCAGCATTTT

D: -
J: TRBJ2-3
size: -
V: TRBV29-1
CDR3: CSVGSNRGTDTQYF
DNA: TGCAGCGTTGGCTCAAATCGCGGCACAGATACGCAGTATTTT

D: TRBD1
J: TRBJ2-5
size: -
V: TRBV7-9
CDR3: CASSLRTGILETQYF
DNA: TGTGCCAGCAGCTTGAGGACAGGAATATTAGAGACCCAGTACTTC

D: -
J: TRBJ2-1
size: once
V: TRBV5-1
CDR3: CATSITSGSYNEQFF
DNA: TGCGCCACCTCAATAACCAGCGGGTCCTACAATGAGCAGTTCTTC

D: -
J: TRBJ2-6
size: -
V: TRBV5-5
CDR3: CASSLTVFNTLSGANVLTF
DNA: TGTGCCAGCAGCTTAACAGTATTCAACACCCTCTCTGGGGCCAACGTCCTGACTTTC

D: -
J: TRBJ2-3
size: -
V: TRBV7-7
CDR3: CASSPGRGAYTKSTDTQYF
DNA: TGTGCTAGCAGCCCGGGCAGGGGTGCCTACACGAAAAGCACAGATACGCAGTATTTT

D: TRBD2
J: TRBJ2-1
size: -
V: TRBV7-8
CDR3: CASSLVLAGGGANEQFF
DNA: TGTGCCAGCAGCTTAGTCCTAGCGGGAGGGGGGGCCAATGAGCAGTTCTTC

D: -
J: TRBJ2-7
size: -
V: TRBV11-2
CDR3: CASSLGGQGKQYF
DNA: TGTGCCAGCAGCTTAGGCGGGCAGGGTAAGCAGTACTTC

D: -
J: TRBJ2-1
size: -
V: TRBV29-1
CDR3: CSFMDNWLDNEQFF
DNA: TGCAGCTTCATGGACAACTGGTTGGACAATGAGCAGTTCTTC

D: -
J: TRBJ2-5
size: once
V: TRBV5-5
CDR3: CASSLGRSLGETQYF
DNA: TGTGCCAGCAGCCTAGGACGCAGCCTGGGGGAGACCCAGTACTTC

D: -
J: TRBJ1-2
size: -
V: TRBV5-1
CDR3: CASSLDWRANYGYTF
DNA: TGCGCCAGCAGCCTCGACTGGCGAGCTAACTATGGCTACACCTTC

D: TRBD1
J: TRBJ2-5
size: -
V: TRBV4-1
CDR3: CASSQDPPGGRETQYF
DNA: TGCGCCAGCAGTCAAGATCCTCCAGGGGGTCGAGAGACCCAGTACTTC

D: -
J: TRBJ2-2
size: -
V: TRBV9
CDR3: CASSPTLGATGELFF
DNA: TGTGCCAGCAGCCCAACGTTAGGTGCCACCGGGGAGCTGTTTTTT

D: -
J: TRBJ2-1
size: -
V: TRBV7-6
CDR3: CASSYSGTSNYNEQFF
DNA: TGTGCCAGCAGCTACTCCGGGACAAGTAATTACAATGAGCAGTTCTTC

D: TRBD1
J: TRBJ1-1
size: -
V: TRBV27
CDR3: CASSFLRTGSSAEAFF
DNA: TGTGCCAGCAGTTTTCTTAGGACAGGGTCTTCTGCTGAAGCTTTCTTT

D: TRBD2
J: TRBJ2-7
size: once
V: TRBV7-8
CDR3: CASRQIAGGSYEQYF
DNA: TGTGCCAGCAGGCAAATAGCGGGAGGCTCCTACGAGCAGTACTTC